This passage covers 9 T cell receptor beta chains from one sample sequenced in a study of blood T cell repertoires in COVID-19. TCRdb's table, derived via immunoSEQ multiplex PCR, lists solely in-frame clones and lacks some. The data show approximately 390,000 clones, around 87% seen once. The sample comprised peripheral blood. The receptors derive from a man between 18 and 29 years old with active or convalescent COVID-19.

The chain joins TRBV10-3 to TRBJ2-5; 8 nucleotides align to TRBD2. The CDR3 covers 12 residues. J was trimmed by 2 bases and V by 10 bases; bases with no gene match: 3. CDR1 is ENHRY and CDR2 is SYGVKD in the germline V gene. The DNA of the CDR3 is TGTGCCACACGCGGGGGGCAAGAGACCCAGTACTTC. It is translated as CATRGGQETQYF.

This chain joins TRBV6-2 or TRBV6-3 and TRBJ2-5; TRBD1 aligns across 7 bases. There are 16 residues in the CDR3. CDR1 and CDR2 from the germline V gene are MNHEY and SVGEGT. V lost 2 bases to trimming and J lost 4 bases; unmatched junction nucleotides: 10. Here the CDR3 reads CASSYGTALYRETQYF. DNA of the CDR3: TGTGCCAGCAGTTACGGGACAGCCCTATACCGAGAGACCCAGTACTTC.

A remark on this clone: Mismatch with germline at one junction end may stem from a read error. This chain joins TRBV6-2 or TRBV6-3 and TRBJ2-1; D is unresolved. CDR3 length: 12 amino acids. The germline V gene encodes CDR1 MNHEY and CDR2 SVGEGT. This CDR3 is CASRYSLNEQFF. The CDR3 region has the DNA TGTGCCAGCCGTTATTCACTTAATGAGCAGTTCTTC.

V and J are TRBV14 and TRBJ2-3, with 8 bases lining up with TRBD2. The trim removed 2 bases at V and 4 bases at J, leaving 8 bases unmatched. The CDR3 contains 16 residues. Germline CDR1 SGHDN, CDR2 FVKESK. This CDR3 is CASSQKSGGASDTQYF. DNA for the CDR3: TGTGCCAGCAGCCAAAAGTCCGGGGGGGCGTCAGATACGCAGTATTTT.

The CDR3 nucleotides read TGTGCCAGCAGCCAGCGGTCCGAGCAGTACTTC. As protein: CASSQRSEQYF. V usage is TRBV6-2 or TRBV6-3 and J usage is TRBJ2-7, with a possible D match to TRBD2 (5 bases). Germline V gene data show CDR1 as MNHEY and CDR2 as SVGEGT. The CDR3 runs to 11 residues. V gave up 6 bases and J gave up 6 bases, with 9 bases separating them.

This rearrangement joins TRBV6-2 or TRBV6-3 to TRBJ1-1; D gene ambiguous. The germline CDR1 and CDR2 sequences are MNHEY and SVGEGT. CDR3 size: 13 residues. The V gene lost 2 bases and the J gene lost 5 bases, with 9 bases spanning the gap. CDR3 in amino acids: CASSYILETEAFF. The CDR3 DNA follows: TGTGCCAGCAGTTACATACTAGAAACTGAAGCTTTCTTT.

The chain uses TRBV15 and TRBJ1-4; 8 bases agree with TRBD1. CDR3 size: 14 residues. The trim removed 5 bases at V and 7 bases at J, leaving 6 bases unmatched. The germline V gene encodes CDR1 LNHNV and CDR2 YYDKDF (reference sequence). This CDR3 is CATSGRQGFEKLFF. The CDR3, as DNA: TGTGCCACCAGCGGTCGACAGGGGTTTGAAAAACTGTTTTTT.

J is TRBJ2-7 and V is TRBV6-5; 7 positions agree with TRBD2. V shed 0 bases, J shed 1 base, and the junction held 3 bases outside the gene matches. The germline gives CDR1 MNHEY, CDR2 SVGAGI. This CDR3 comprises 15 residues. The CDR3 here is CASSYSSSGSYEQYF. The CDR3, as DNA: TGTGCCAGCAGTTACTCGTCTAGCGGATCCTACGAGCAGTACTTC.

The J gene is TRBJ2-1, the V gene TRBV15; D is unresolved. The germline CDR1 and CDR2 sequences are LNHNV and YYDKDF (reference sequence). V was clipped by 0 bases and J by 5 bases, with 8 bases between them. The CDR3 runs to 14 residues. CDR3 sequence (DNA): TGTGCCACCAGCAGAGATCTCCCAGACAATGAGCAGTTCTTC. Protein: CATSRDLPDNEQFF.